A single sample is the source of the 30 T cell receptor beta chains below, sequenced in a study of blood T cell repertoires in COVID-19. Assay: immunoSEQ multiplex PCR; the TCRdb copy retains only in-frame clones and omits some. The table shows roughly 100,000 clones, with approximately 79% occurring only once. The sample comprised peripheral blood. These TCRs come from an elderly woman with active or convalescent COVID-19.

The chain has TRBV19 and TRBJ1-2, with D perhaps matching TRBD1 (5 bases). Trimming stripped 9 bases from V and 2 bases from J, with 13 bases between. Germline V gene sequence: CDR1 LNHDA, CDR2 SQIVND (reference sequence). This CDR3 region has 13 residues. This chain's CDR3 is CASTGHKNYGYTF. The CDR3, as DNA: TGTGCCAGCACCGGACACAAAAACTATGGCTACACCTTC.

The CDR3 loop is CASSLRARGSGNTIYF. Here the CDR3 DNA reads TGTGCCAGCAGCTTAAGGGCCAGGGGCTCTGGAAACACCATATATTTT. V usage is TRBV11-2 and J usage is TRBJ1-3, with D perhaps matching TRBD1 (6 bases). V lost 2 bases to trimming and J lost 0 bases, with 11 bases between them. The V gene's germline CDR1 is SGHAT and CDR2 FQNNGV. This CDR3 has 16 amino acids.

This chain connects TRBV5-1 to TRBJ2-5, with 13 bases lining up with TRBD2. There are 16 residues in the CDR3. Germline CDR1 and CDR2: SGHRS and YFSETQ. J lost 5 bases, V lost 0 bases, and 4 bases had no gene match. CDR3: CASSLGTSGRGETQYF. The CDR3 coding sequence is TGCGCCAGCAGCTTGGGGACTAGCGGGAGAGGCGAGACCCAGTACTTC.

The chain links TRBV15 to TRBJ2-1, with TRBD2 matching over 10 bases. CDR1 is LNHNV and CDR2 is YYDKDF in the germline V gene (reference sequence). This CDR3 region has 16 residues. V gave up 3 bases and J gave up 8 bases; unmatched junction bases: 10. CDR3 bases: TGTGCCACCAGCAGGGGTTCTAGCGGGAGTCGACATGAGCAGTTCTTC. This sequence encodes CATSRGSSGSRHEQFF.

The chain carries TRBV28 and TRBJ2-7; 9 nucleotides line up with TRBD1. Trimming removed 2 bases from V and 3 bases from J; junction bases left unmatched: 8. CDR3 length equals 16 residues. Germline V gene data show CDR1 as MDHEN and CDR2 as SYDVKM. The CDR3 loop reads CASSLGTGTGYYEQYF. DNA for the CDR3: TGTGCCAGCAGTTTAGGGACCGGGACAGGGTACTACGAGCAGTACTTC.

The chain links TRBV9 to TRBJ2-6, with 9 bases lining up with TRBD1. Losses at the gene ends were 4 bases for V and 4 bases for J; bases not matched to a gene: 6. This CDR3 contains 16 residues. Germline loops: CDR1 SGDLS, CDR2 YYNGEE. CDR3 protein: CASSKTGGLGANVLTF. CDR3 DNA: TGTGCCAGCAGCAAGACAGGGGGTTTGGGGGCCAACGTCCTGACTTTC.

V and J are TRBV5-1 and TRBJ2-7; 13 positions agree with TRBD2. Germline trimming cut 4 bases from V and 3 bases from J; bases unmatched to any gene: 4. Germline V gene sequence: CDR1 SGHRS, CDR2 YFSETQ. The CDR3 consists of 15 residues. The chain's CDR3 is CASSEGTSGNYEQYF. The CDR3 DNA sequence: TGCGCCAGCAGCGAAGGGACTAGCGGGAACTACGAGCAGTACTTC.

V usage is TRBV7-6 and J usage is TRBJ2-7; D perhaps matches TRBD2 (5 bases). The CDR3 spans 15 residues. Germline CDR1 reads SGHVS; CDR2 reads FNYEAQ. V dropped 1 base and J dropped 6 bases, with 16 bases sitting between them. The CDR3 coding sequence is TGTGCCAGCAGCTTAGAGTGGGGTAGCGCCGGCGAGCAGTACTTC. The encoded protein is CASSLEWGSAGEQYF.

The J gene is TRBJ2-7, the V gene TRBV5-6; 7 bases are a match to TRBD1. The germline V gene has CDR1 SGHDT and CDR2 YYEEEE. After removal of 5 bases from V and 2 bases from J, the junction contained 4 bases not matched to a gene. The CDR3 is 13 amino acids. CDR3 DNA: TGTGCCAGCAGTGGGACAGTGACCTACGAGCAGTACTTC. It is translated as CASSGTVTYEQYF. Full variable domain (outside the CDR3, taken from reference TRBV5-6 and TRBJ2-7): DAGVTQSPTHLIKTRGQQVTLRCSPKSGHDTVSWYQQALGQGPQFIFQYYEEEERQRGNFPDRFSGHQFPNYSSELNVNALLLGDSALYLCASSGTVTYEQYFGPGTRLTVT.

The V call is TRBV11-1, the J call TRBJ2-2; D unresolved. The CDR3 runs 13 residues. The V end lost 1 base, the J end lost 8 bases, and 8 bases lay between the germline ends. The germline V gene has CDR1 SGHAT and CDR2 FQDESV (reference sequence). In DNA form, the CDR3 reads TGTGCCAGCAGCTTAGTCACTCGGGGGGAGCTGTTTTTT. Amino acids: CASSLVTRGELFF.

This chain uses TRBV2 with TRBJ2-3, with 7 bases matching TRBD2. The CDR3 totals 15 residues. CDR1 is SNHLY, CDR2 FYNNEI, per germline. V shed 7 bases and J 7 bases; nucleotides not matched to a gene: 14. The chain's CDR3 is CASTSSRTSAHTQYF. The CDR3 nucleotides read TGTGCCAGCACGAGTAGCAGAACTAGCGCTCATACGCAGTATTTT.

The V call is TRBV24-1, the J call TRBJ2-2; D is possibly TRBD1 (6 bases). With 7 bases removed from V and 0 bases from J, the gap between germline ends came to 11 bases. Germline-derived CDR1 and CDR2 are KGHDR and SFDVKD. CDR3 length: 15 amino acids. This CDR3 is CATSRTAPNTGELFF. In nucleotides, the CDR3 is TGTGCCACCAGCCGGACAGCCCCGAACACCGGGGAGCTGTTTTTT.

This clone occurred once. This chain uses TRBV11-2 with TRBJ2-7; 8 nucleotides match TRBD1. This CDR3 has 15 amino acids. Looked up from germline, CDR1 is SGHAT and CDR2 is FQNNGV. V lost 2 bases, J lost 2 bases, and 5 bases stayed unmatched. The CDR3 bases are TGTGCCAGCAGCTTAAGGAAGGACAGGGCCTACGAGCAGTACTTC. Translation gives CASSLRKDRAYEQYF.

The rearrangement links TRBV11-2 to TRBJ2-3; 9 nucleotides match TRBD1. Germline V gives CDR1 SGHAT, CDR2 FQNNGV. The CDR3 totals 15 residues. After removal of 5 bases from V and 1 base from J, the junction contained 4 bases not matched to a gene. The CDR3 loop is CASSPRDRGTDTQYF. CDR3 DNA sequence: TGTGCCAGCAGCCCGAGGGACAGGGGCACAGATACGCAGTATTTT. Full variable domain (rest looked up from reference TRBV11-2 and TRBJ2-3): EAGVAQSPRYKIIEKRQSVAFWCNPISGHATLYWYQQILGQGPKLLIQFQNNGVVDDSQLPKDRFSAERLKGVDSTLKIQPAKLEDSAVYLCASSPRDRGTDTQYFGPGTRLTVL.

This chain links TRBV27 with TRBJ2-3; perhaps TRBD2 as D (6 bases). Germline lookup yields CDR1 MNHEY and CDR2 SMNVEV (reference sequence). Deletions cut 2 bases from V and 3 bases from J, with 9 bases between. This CDR3 is built from 14 residues. CDR3 bases: TGTGCCAGCAGTTTAGGAGGGGTGACAGATACGCAGTATTTT. Protein product: CASSLGGVTDTQYF.

A note on this clone: The junction and the germline gene differ at one end; a read error may be behind it. The CDR3 region has the DNA TGTGCCAGCAGCCAACCTGAGGCCTACGAGCAGTACTTC. Translating gives CASSQPEAYEQYF. This chain uses TRBV5-1 with TRBJ2-7; no definite D call. The germline gives CDR1 SGHRS, CDR2 YFSETQ. The CDR3 consists of 13 residues.

The chain couples TRBV6-5 to TRBJ2-7, with 9 bases fitting TRBD1. The J segment lost 0 bases and the V segment lost 6 bases, leaving 6 bases of the junction unmatched. Germline loops: CDR1 MNHEY, CDR2 SVGAGI. The CDR3 consists of 15 residues. The CDR3 bases are TGTGCCAGCAGGATGACAGGGGGTCCCTCCTACGAGCAGTACTTC. Translated: CASRMTGGPSYEQYF.

The genes are TRBV24-1 and TRBJ2-5; TRBD1 matches at 7 bases. CDR1 KGHDR and CDR2 SFDVKD come from the germline V gene. The CDR3 extends over 15 amino acids. The V and J ends lost 4 bases and 0 bases, in that order; junction bases with no gene match: 4. The CDR3 bases are TGTGCCACCAGTGACTCAACAGGGGACCAAGAGACCCAGTACTTC. Amino acids: CATSDSTGDQETQYF.

This clone has just a few counts. CDR3 protein: CSARLHEQFF. In DNA form, the CDR3 reads TGCAGTGCCCGGTTGCATGAGCAGTTCTTC. The rearrangement joins TRBV20-1 to TRBJ2-1; D unresolved. CDR3 length: 10 amino acids. Trimming left V 6 bases short and J 8 bases short, with 8 bases between. The germline gives CDR1 DFQATT, CDR2 SNEGSKA (reference sequence).

The chain employs TRBV12-3 or TRBV12-4 and TRBJ1-5; D not resolved. The CDR3 extends over 13 amino acids. With 4 bases removed from V and 4 bases from J, the gap between germline ends came to 8 bases. The CDR3 DNA reads TGTGCCAGCAGTTGGACGGGGAATCAGCCCCAGCATTTT. Its protein product is CASSWTGNQPQHF.

The V gene is TRBV7-2, the J gene TRBJ2-6; unclear D gene. The CDR3 loop spans 14 amino acids. Germline CDR1 is SGHTA and CDR2 is FQGNSA. V was clipped by 5 bases and J by 0 bases, with 5 bases between them. The CDR3 DNA follows: TGTGCCAGCAGCCGGAGCTCTGGGGCCAACGTCCTGACTTTC. It specifies CASSRSSGANVLTF.

The chain links TRBV11-3 to TRBJ2-1; 11 nucleotides line up with TRBD2. V lost 1 base, J lost 4 bases, and 6 bases stayed unmatched. Germline CDR1 reads SGHNT; CDR2 reads YENEEA. This CDR3 is 17 amino acids long. CDR3 in DNA: TGTGCCAGCAGCTTAGCTACTAGCGGGAGCGGTTACAATGAGCAGTTCTTC. Translated, it gives CASSLATSGSGYNEQFF. Complete variable domain (other parts from reference TRBV11-3 and TRBJ2-1): EAGVVQSPRYKIIEKKQPVAFWCNPISGHNTLYWYLQNLGQGPELLIRYENEEAVDDSQLPKDRFSAERLKGVDSTLKIQPAELGDSAVYLCASSLATSGSGYNEQFFGPGTRLTVL.

This clone was detected only a few times. This chain links TRBV15 with TRBJ2-7, with a tentative D call TRBD2 (5 bases). V was shortened by 0 bases and J by 0 bases, with 9 bases between the two germline ends. Germline V gene lookup returns CDR1 LNHNV and CDR2 YYDKDF (reference sequence). The CDR3 contains 15 residues. The CDR3 protein is CATSRDIGSSYEQYF. The DNA for the CDR3 is TGTGCCACCAGCAGAGATATAGGGAGCTCCTACGAGCAGTACTTC.

The V call is TRBV28, the J call TRBJ1-4; tentatively, D is TRBD1 (6 bases). Germline assignment: CDR1 MDHEN and CDR2 SYDVKM. There are 15 residues in the CDR3. The V end lost 4 bases, the J end lost 5 bases, and 14 bases lay between the germline ends. In DNA form, the CDR3 reads TGTGCCAGCAGTTATACGGACAGTGGAAATGAAAAACTGTTTTTT. Its protein is CASSYTDSGNEKLFF.

The DNA of the CDR3 is TGCGCCAGCAGCCAAGAGGGGCCAGGGAAACTGTACGAGCAGTACTTC. Translating it yields CASSQEGPGKLYEQYF. The chain employs TRBV4-3 and TRBJ2-7; TRBD1 is a possible D gene (5 bases). The CDR3 covers 16 residues. Germline V CDR1 and CDR2: LGHNA, YSLEER. Trimming pared 0 bases from V and 4 bases from J, leaving 16 bases between.

The CDR3: CASSEAAGHGRVAKNIQYF. The CDR3 nucleotides are TGTGCCAGCAGTGAAGCGGCGGGGCATGGGAGGGTGGCCAAAAACATTCAGTACTTC. This chain links TRBV6-1 with TRBJ2-4; 7 bases fit TRBD2. The germline V gene encodes CDR1 MNHNS and CDR2 SASEGT. Trimming removed 0 bases from V and 1 base from J; junction bases left unmatched: 12. The CDR3 contains 19 residues.

The chain links TRBV27 to TRBJ2-7, with 12 bases fitting TRBD2. With 4 bases clipped from V and 0 bases from J, the junction kept 4 bases outside the gene matches. There are 16 residues in the CDR3. Per the germline V gene, CDR1 is MNHEY and CDR2 is SMNVEV (reference sequence). The CDR3 here is CASSSTSGRSSYEQYF. CDR3 coding DNA: TGTGCCAGCAGTTCAACTAGCGGGAGGTCCTCCTACGAGCAGTACTTC.

This clone was recorded a few times. This chain joins TRBV5-1 and TRBJ2-1; TRBD2 is a possible D gene (5 bases). The CDR3 is 16 amino acids. Looked up from germline, CDR1 is SGHRS and CDR2 is YFSETQ. V was clipped by 4 bases and J by 4 bases, with 18 bases between them. CDR3 residues: CASSLTGNKAYNEQFF. The DNA of the CDR3 is TGCGCCAGCAGCCTGACGGGGAATAAGGCTTACAATGAGCAGTTCTTC.

The chain employs TRBV28 and TRBJ1-5, with D unresolved. Germline V gene data show CDR1 as MDHEN and CDR2 as SYDVKM. The V and J ends lost 1 base and 5 bases respectively, with 9 bases between them. This CDR3 region has 14 residues. DNA of the CDR3: TGTGCCAGCAGTTTATCAGGTCCTCATCAGCCCCAGCATTTT. Amino acids: CASSLSGPHQPQHF.

The chain couples TRBV5-6 to TRBJ2-1; maybe TRBD1 (5 bases). The germline gives CDR1 SGHDT, CDR2 YYEEEE. Trimming removed 0 bases at V and 11 bases at J, with 12 bases between. The CDR3 extends over 13 amino acids. The CDR3 here is CASSLDLGHQQFF. CDR3 sequence (DNA): TGTGCCAGCAGCTTGGACTTGGGGCACCAGCAGTTCTTC. The full variable domain, its missing parts supplied by reference TRBV5-6 and TRBJ2-1, is DAGVTQSPTHLIKTRGQQVTLRCSPKSGHDTVSWYQQALGQGPQFIFQYYEEEERQRGNFPDRFSGHQFPNYSSELNVNALLLGDSALYLCASSLDLGHQQFFGPGTRLTVL.